This TCR beta chain derives from a study of T cell responses to AZD1222 COVID-19 vaccine. Broader study findings: Nearly half of spike-specific TCRs reportedly target unmutated variant regions. Repertoires were obtained only post-peak T cell response. Clonal diversity was possibly underestimated, and white British individuals and females predominated among donors.

Trimming took 4 bases from V and 7 from J; bases not matched to a gene: 12. CDR3 length equals 15 residues. CDR1 and CDR2 from the germline V gene are SGHKS and YYEKEE (reference sequence). Generated by immunoSEQ multiplex PCR, the TCRdb table keeps only in-frame clones and is missing some. The sample holds approximately 160,000 clones, around nine tenths seen once. Points on this clone: Its antigen is undetermined.

This receptor was identified in an adult in good health. Sequencing was performed on peripheral blood, taken on day 0 of AZD1222 vaccination. V usage is TRBV5-5 and J usage is TRBJ2-7, with 9 bases that match TRBD2. This CDR3 reads CASSAIGAGGPEQYF. For the CDR3, the DNA is TGTGCCAGCAGCGCGATAGGGGCGGGAGGGCCTGAGCAGTACTTC.